These T cell receptor beta chains were read from a single sample in a study of technical replicates of blood from a handful of donors. TCRdb's table, derived via immunoSEQ multiplex PCR, lists solely in-frame clones and lacks some. The data hold 60,000 or so clones, with approximately 90% observed a single time. Material: PBMCs. The receptors originated from a human donor in good health. Some clones in this sample may be carry-over from other donors' samples. Each CDR3 is given with its conserved first and last residue. Each record gives: V gene, J gene, CDR3 protein.

TRBV7-3	TRBJ1-6	CASSLTSQGWNSPLHF
TRBV7-2	TRBJ2-7	CASSFSGTYEQYF
TRBV5-1	TRBJ2-7	CASSGDRGFSYEQYF
TRBV18	TRBJ2-7	CASSPSDRSSYEQYF
TRBV19	TRBJ1-6	CARSKGEISNSPLHF
TRBV5-4	TRBJ2-2	CASWTGGTGELFF
TRBV4-3	TRBJ1-3	CASSFGGSGNTIYF
TRBV7-8	TRBJ2-7	CASSPRGIAAGEQYF
TRBV6-5	TRBJ1-2	CASRLTDNYGYTF
TRBV20-1	TRBJ1-1	CSARRGAEAFF
TRBV6-6	TRBJ2-1	CATAVAGPNNEQFF
TRBV29-1	TRBJ2-7	CSVEETTSGTYEQYF
TRBV19	TRBJ1-5	CASSIDLRNQPQHF
TRBV6-1	TRBJ2-2	CASRQGGGTGELFF
TRBV2	TRBJ1-2	CASIRDRTNYGYTF
TRBV4-3	TRBJ1-2	CASSQDRDRAAYGYTF
TRBV29-1	TRBJ1-2	CSLSDSLPGYTF
TRBV5-1	TRBJ2-7	CASGRTGTAYEQYF
TRBV12-5	TRBJ2-7	CASGYPRDRFYEQYF
TRBV19	TRBJ1-2	CASTKTTGGYGYTF
TRBV6-1	TRBJ2-7	CASSEKWTAAYEQYF
TRBV7-6	TRBJ2-3	CASSPRPRNTDTQYF
TRBV4-1	TRBJ2-1	CASSQTAGTSGGPHWFF
TRBV19	TRBJ2-2	CASSISGTTTGELFF
TRBV25-1	TRBJ1-4	CASSDGGGRGEKLFF
TRBV18	TRBJ2-2	CASSPQGRGPANTGELFF
TRBV4-3	TRBJ2-1	CASSQVGGGANEQFF
TRBV7-8	TRBJ1-2	CASSLSDRGAYGYTF
TRBV5-1	TRBJ2-5	CASSLGRGANQETQYF
TRBV19	TRBJ2-3	CASSIEDRATDTQYF
TRBV7-9	TRBJ2-5	CASSLGPVETQYF
TRBV7-9	TRBJ2-7	CASSPPGGEQYF
TRBV9	TRBJ2-2	CASSVVGSGVNTGELFF
TRBV10-3	TRBJ2-1	CAISDGLAGSYNEQFF
TRBV28	TRBJ1-5	CASSLGGGGNQPQHF
TRBV9	TRBJ2-3	CASSFSPRTSQTDTQYF
TRBV5-5	TRBJ1-6	CATKESSYNSPLHF
TRBV6-5	TRBJ1-2	CASSRLGAGDYGYTF
TRBV7-9	TRBJ1-2	CASSFRAGDGYTF